These T cell receptor beta chains were read from a single sample in a study of graft-versus-host responses after intestinal transplantation. Assay: immunoSEQ multiplex PCR; the TCRdb copy retains only in-frame clones and omits some. The sample records roughly 90,000 clones, around 93% being singletons. For these receptors, no antigen is known. The source material was unstimulated CD4+ T cells sorted from spleen or lymph node cells, sampled before transplant. These TCRs come from a human donor who was the organ donor for an intestinal transplant. The CDR3 runs from the conserved cysteine through the conserved F or W. The D gene is left open where the match is weak. Size tells how often a clone was seen (once, few, many) or the class of an expanded clone, and some rows leave it out.

CDR3 DNA	CDR3 protein	V gene	J gene	clone size	D gene
TGTGCCAGTAAAAGGGAGGGCTATGGCTACACCTTC	CASKREGYGYTF	TRBV19	TRBJ1-2	NA	NA
TGTGCCAGCAGGTACTCGGACTCCACAGATACGCAGTATTTT	CASRYSDSTDTQYF	TRBV9	TRBJ2-3	NA	NA
TGCGCCAGCAGCTTGGCCGAATATAAAGGACTGTCCTCCTACGAGCAGTACTTC	CASSLAEYKGLSSYEQYF	TRBV5-1	TRBJ2-7	NA	NA
TGTGCCGGCCATCCTAGGGGGGGCGGGGTCGGGGAGCTGTTTTTT	CAGHPRGGGVGELFF	TRBV30	TRBJ2-2	NA	NA
TGCGCCAGCAGTCCAGCGGTAGCAGATACGCAGTATTTT	CASSPAVADTQYF	TRBV10-1	TRBJ2-3	NA	NA
TGTGCCAGCAGCTCGGGACTAGCGGGGAGCGGAGAGACCCAGTACTTC	CASSSGLAGSGETQYF	TRBV7-9	TRBJ2-5	once	TRBD2
TGCGCCAGCAGAATCGGAGAAGGAATCTATGGCTACACCTTC	CASRIGEGIYGYTF	TRBV5-1	TRBJ1-2	NA	NA
TGTGCCAGCAACAGGGGTAGCTCCTATAATTCACCCCTCCACTTT	CASNRGSSYNSPLHF	TRBV28	TRBJ1-6	NA	TRBD1
TGTGCCAGCCAAATAGGGGCAGCGGGATCCTACGAGCAGTACTTC	CASQIGAAGSYEQYF	TRBV6-1	TRBJ2-7	NA	TRBD2
TGTGCCATCAGGGGGCCTGTACAAGAGACCCAGTACTTC	CAIRGPVQETQYF	TRBV10-3	TRBJ2-5	once	NA
TGTGCCAGTAGTAGAACAGGAAAGAGGAGCAATCAGCCCCAGCATTTT	CASSRTGKRSNQPQHF	TRBV19	TRBJ1-5	NA	NA
TGTGCCAGCAGCTTGGAAGGGGGCAACTACTATGGCTACACCTTC	CASSLEGGNYYGYTF	TRBV11-2	TRBJ1-2	NA	TRBD1
TGTGCCAGCAGCTTCCGTCTGCCGGACAGGGGGGACTATGGCTACACCTTC	CASSFRLPDRGDYGYTF	TRBV7-9	TRBJ1-2	NA	TRBD1
TGTGCCAGCTCACGAGACAGGTTGAGCGAGCAGTACTTC	CASSRDRLSEQYF	TRBV18	TRBJ2-7	NA	NA
TGTGCCTGGAGTCAGGGACTAGCGGTAGCCAAAAACATTCAGTACTTC	CAWSQGLAVAKNIQYF	TRBV30	TRBJ2-4	NA	TRBD2
TGTGCCAGCAGCAAGCTCGGACAGTGGGGCTGGAATCAGCCCCAGCATTTT	CASSKLGQWGWNQPQHF	TRBV7-8	TRBJ1-5	once	NA
TGTGCCAGCAGCTTGATGAACCAGGGTTACAATGAGCAGTTCTTC	CASSLMNQGYNEQFF	TRBV5-6	TRBJ2-1	few	NA
TGTGCCAGCAGTTTATCGATAAGCGGGACACCCTATGGCTACACCTTC	CASSLSISGTPYGYTF	TRBV27	TRBJ1-2	NA	NA
TGTGCCAGCAGTGAAAATTCCGTGTCTCTGTATAATAGCAATCAGCCCCAGCATTTT	CASSENSVSLYNSNQPQHF	TRBV2	TRBJ1-5	NA	NA
TGTGCCTGGAGTGCAGGGGCGAATTATAATTCACCCCTCCACTTT	CAWSAGANYNSPLHF	TRBV30	TRBJ1-6	NA	NA
TGTGCCAGCAAGACAGCCTATAATTCACCCCTCCACTTT	CASKTAYNSPLHF	TRBV6-1	TRBJ1-6	NA	NA
TGCAGCGTTGACAGGGGTTTGGAGACCCAGTACTTC	CSVDRGLETQYF	TRBV29-1	TRBJ2-5	NA	NA
TGTGCCAGCAGCAGGGGACAGGGTGGCTCCTACGAGCAGTACTTC	CASSRGQGGSYEQYF	TRBV5-6	TRBJ2-7	NA	TRBD1
TGTGCCAGCAGCTCCGCCAGAGGGTCTATTCTGTTTACCGGGGAGCTGTTTTTT	CASSSARGSILFTGELFF	TRBV7-9	TRBJ2-2	NA	NA
TGTGCCAGCAGCAAAGCGGTACTAGCAGTCGAGCAGTACTTC	CASSKAVLAVEQYF	TRBV21-1	TRBJ2-7	NA	NA
TGTGCCAGCAGCTCGACCCAGGGGGTAGCTACGCAGTATTTT	CASSSTQGVATQYF	TRBV5-4	TRBJ2-3	NA	TRBD1
TGTGCAATTCTGTCAGCGGCGGGAGGGTCGAATGAGCAGTTCTTC	CAILSAAGGSNEQFF	TRBV19	TRBJ2-1	NA	TRBD2
TGTGCCAGCAGCTATGACAGGGGACTTGGAAACACCATATATTTT	CASSYDRGLGNTIYF	TRBV6-6	TRBJ1-3	NA	TRBD1
TGCGCCAGCAGTGAGTGGAGGGATTCACCCCTCCACTTT	CASSEWRDSPLHF	TRBV10-1	TRBJ1-6	NA	NA
TGTGCCTGGAGTAGCGCAGATACGCAGTATTTT	CAWSSADTQYF	TRBV30	TRBJ2-3	NA	NA
TGTGCCAGCTCACGCTTAATGGGCCTGCAGGGAAGTGCCACTGAAGCTTTCTTT	CASSRLMGLQGSATEAFF	TRBV18	TRBJ1-1	NA	NA
TGCAGCGTGTTGACAGGGTTAAGTGAAAAACTGTTTTTT	CSVLTGLSEKLFF	TRBV29-1	TRBJ1-4	few	TRBD1
TGTGCCAGCAGCTTAGTCGCAAGATTGGGCAACAATGAGCAGTTCTTC	CASSLVARLGNNEQFF	TRBV7-2	TRBJ2-1	NA	NA
TGCAGTGCTAGTGGCGATACGCAGTATTTT	CSASGDTQYF	TRBV20-1	TRBJ2-3	NA	NA
TGTGCCAGCTCACCACGACTAGCGGGAGAAAATACGCAGTATTTT	CASSPRLAGENTQYF	TRBV18	TRBJ2-3	NA	TRBD2
TGCGCCAGCAGCCGATCCAGGGGCTCGAACACCGGGGAGCTGTTTTTT	CASSRSRGSNTGELFF	TRBV10-1	TRBJ2-2	NA	NA
TGTGCCAGCAGCTTGCAGGCGTATGGCTACACCTTC	CASSLQAYGYTF	TRBV5-4	TRBJ1-2	NA	NA
TGTGCCAGCAGTTTTTCGGACAGTTTCTGGGAGCAGTACTTC	CASSFSDSFWEQYF	TRBV28	TRBJ2-7	once	NA
TGTGCCAGCAGTATACAGGGGGGGATCACGGCAACTAATGAAAAACTGTTTTTT	CASSIQGGITATNEKLFF	TRBV27	TRBJ1-4	NA	TRBD1
TGCGCCAGCAGCCAAGAGGAGCAATCCTACGAGCAGTACTTC	CASSQEEQSYEQYF	TRBV4-1	TRBJ2-7	NA	NA
TGTGCCAGCAGTTTAAAAGGGACAGGGGGCTATGGCTACACCTTC	CASSLKGTGGYGYTF	TRBV6-1	TRBJ1-2	NA	TRBD1
TGTGCCAGCAGCCCAGATGCGGGAGGGCGCACAGATACGCAGTATTTT	CASSPDAGGRTDTQYF	TRBV11-3	TRBJ2-3	NA	TRBD2
TGTGCCAGCAGACAGAACACCGGGGAGCTGTTTTTT	CASRQNTGELFF	TRBV7-3	TRBJ2-2	NA	NA
TGTGCCAGCAGCTTAGGCGGGAGTATCCCTCCTCTCTACGAGCAGTACTTC	CASSLGGSIPPLYEQYF	TRBV5-4	TRBJ2-7	NA	TRBD2
TGTGCCAGCAGCTTGGACGCGGGCACTGAAGCTTTCTTT	CASSLDAGTEAFF	TRBV5-4	TRBJ1-1	NA	NA
TGTGCCAGCAGCGTAGTCGGACTAGCGGCTAGGGATGAGCAGTTCTTC	CASSVVGLAARDEQFF	TRBV9	TRBJ2-1	NA	TRBD2
TGTGCCAGCAGGCTGGGACAGCTGTCTGGAAACACCATATATTTT	CASRLGQLSGNTIYF	TRBV19	TRBJ1-3	NA	TRBD1
TGTGCCAGCAGTGTTGACAGTAGCAATCAGCCCCAGCATTTT	CASSVDSSNQPQHF	TRBV2	TRBJ1-5	NA	NA
TGTGCCATCAGTGGAGGACAGGCCGCCTACAATGAGCAGTTCTTC	CAISGGQAAYNEQFF	TRBV10-3	TRBJ2-1	NA	TRBD1